Described below is a single T cell receptor (beta chain) sequence and its context. Its antigen is currently unknown. Data came from immunoSEQ multiplex PCR; TCRdb stores just in-frame clones and leaves some out. Here the sample spans more than 75,000 clones, about 88% being singletons. The source of the sample is a study of T cell responses to AZD1222 COVID-19 vaccine. Study-level information: Both about-4-week and about-12-week second-dose recipients were combined.

The V and J ends lost 6 bases and 7 bases, in that order; junction bases with no gene match: 12. Germline loops: CDR1 MNHEY, CDR2 SVGAGI. The CDR3 has 15 amino acids. Findings and caveats of the study: Just a handful of people given AZD1222 tested seropositive at baseline. No day 14 peak samples; only post-peak repertoires were characterized. Clonal diversity may have been underestimated, and the donors were mostly white British, with more females than males.

The chain is built from TRBV6-5 and TRBJ2-1, with 7 bases identical to TRBD2. The clonotype originates from an adult in good health. Sequences were derived from peripheral blood, sampled on day 0 of AZD1222 vaccination. CDR3 bases: TGTGCCAGCAGGGCTAGCGGACTTCTAGGGAATGAGCAGTTCTTC. Its translation is CASRASGLLGNEQFF.